This T cell receptor beta chain was documented in a study of graft-versus-host responses after intestinal transplantation. As concerns this clone: Its antigen is as yet unknown.

The CDR3 covers 17 residues. Trimming pared 5 bases from V and 0 bases from J, leaving 14 bases between. Germline values: CDR1 SGHTA, CDR2 FQGNSA. The data were produced by immunoSEQ multiplex PCR, yet TCRdb's version contains in-frame clones alone and is incomplete. The sample carries 70,000 to 80,000 clones, about nine tenths recorded once. The TCR was taken from a human donor who received an intestinal transplant. The specimen was unstimulated CD8+ T cells sorted from spleen or lymph node cells, collected before intestinal transplant. This chain links TRBV7-2 with TRBJ1-6; no clear D. The chain's CDR3 is CASSGPISSSYNSPLHF. The DNA for the CDR3 is TGTGCCAGCAGCGGGCCCATAAGCAGCTCCTATAATTCACCCCTCCACTTT.